This T cell receptor beta chain was sequenced for a study of blood T cell repertoires in COVID-19. Only in-frame clones appear in the TCRdb table, and some are missing; sequencing was by immunoSEQ multiplex PCR. The sample holds roughly 120,000 clones, more than 60% seen once. Germline V gives CDR1 LGHNA, CDR2 YSLEER. Trimming shortened V by 1 base and J by 6 bases, and 15 bases separated the two germline ends. The CDR3 runs 15 residues. The chain carries TRBV4-3 and TRBJ1-2; possible D gene TRBD1, 6 bases. The receptor's source is a man between 65 and 79 years old with acute or convalescent COVID-19. Sequences were obtained from peripheral blood. The CDR3 here is CASSQVMTGWDGYTF. The CDR3 nucleotides are TGCGCCAGCAGCCAAGTTATGACAGGCTGGGATGGCTACACCTTC.